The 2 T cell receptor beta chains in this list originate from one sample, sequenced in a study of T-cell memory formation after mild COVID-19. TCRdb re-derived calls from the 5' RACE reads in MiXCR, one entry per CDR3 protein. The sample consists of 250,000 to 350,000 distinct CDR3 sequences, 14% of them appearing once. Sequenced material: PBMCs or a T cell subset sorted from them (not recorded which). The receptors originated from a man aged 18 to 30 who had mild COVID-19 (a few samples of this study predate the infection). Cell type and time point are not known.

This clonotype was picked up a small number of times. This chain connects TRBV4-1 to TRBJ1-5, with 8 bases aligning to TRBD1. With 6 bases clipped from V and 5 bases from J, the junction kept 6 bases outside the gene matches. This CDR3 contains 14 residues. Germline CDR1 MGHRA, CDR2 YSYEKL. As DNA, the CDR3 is TGCGCCAGCAGTGAGGACAGGGCTTATCAGCCCCAGCATTTT. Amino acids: CASSEDRAYQPQHF.

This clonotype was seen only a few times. Here the CDR3 DNA reads TGTGCCAGCAGCTTAGAGGCAGGGGGAAGAGGAAACACCATATATTTT. Encoded protein: CASSLEAGGRGNTIYF. V is TRBV7-2 and J is TRBJ1-3; 7 nucleotides agree with TRBD1. Losses at the gene ends were 1 base for V and 4 bases for J; bases not matched to a gene: 7. The CDR3 has 16 amino acids. Germline lookup yields CDR1 SGHTA and CDR2 FQGNSA.